Following are 8 T cell receptor beta chains from one sample sequenced in a study of response to subunit inactivated influenza vaccine. MiXCR, applied by TCRdb to the RT-PCR reads, yields one record per CDR3 protein. This table holds just under 550,000 distinct CDR3 sequences, under 30% found once. The same data also contributed to another study, on T cells expressing NK-cell markers. This second report adds: It was by 5'RACE template switching with UMIs that TCR beta cDNA was made.

Sequenced material: CD4+ T cells sorted from PBMCs, taken about 13 days after vaccination. All receptors come from a middle-aged man who received an inactivated influenza vaccine.

This clonotype was recorded many times. The chain uses TRBV5-1 and TRBJ2-1; 7 nucleotides line up with TRBD2. This CDR3 is 15 amino acids long. Germline CDR1 reads SGHRS; CDR2 reads YFSETQ. Trimming took 1 base from V and 7 from J; bases not matched to a gene: 8. CDR3 loop: CASSLTGEGPNEQFF. The CDR3 DNA follows: TGCGCCAGCAGCTTGACGGGGGAGGGCCCGAATGAGCAGTTCTTC.

V usage is TRBV7-2 and J usage is TRBJ2-3; possible D gene TRBD1, 6 bases. The CDR3 loop spans 15 amino acids. CDR1 and CDR2 (germline): SGHTA, FQGNSA. The V end lost 5 bases, the J end lost 10 bases, and 22 bases lay between the germline ends. The DNA of the CDR3 is TGTGCCAGCAGCCCGACTCCTTTAACCGCAGGGGCGCAGTATTTT. Its translation: CASSPTPLTAGAQYF.

J is TRBJ2-1 and V is TRBV7-9; a weak D match, TRBD2 (6 bases). The CDR3 totals 16 residues. Between the trimmed V and J ends, which lost 5 bases and 0 bases, there was a span of 14 bases. The V gene's germline CDR1 is SEHNR and CDR2 FQNEAQ (reference sequence). This CDR3 is CASSHGSGSSYNEQFF. In DNA form, the CDR3 reads TGTGCCAGCAGCCATGGTAGCGGAAGCTCCTACAATGAGCAGTTCTTC.

There are a few counts of this clonotype. V gene TRBV5-1 combines with J gene TRBJ1-1, with D hard to call. Germline V lookup: CDR1 SGHRS, CDR2 YFSETQ. The CDR3 is made up of 14 amino acids. V lost 6 bases, J lost 1 base, and 13 bases lay in between. In DNA, the CDR3 is TGCGCCAGCATGGGAGGTACGCCGAACACTGAAGCTTTCTTT. Protein sequence: CASMGGTPNTEAFF.

In DNA form, the CDR3 reads TGTGCCAGCAGCTCTACACAGGGGGCGTCATCACCCCTCCACTTT. It translates to CASSSTQGASSPLHF. The chain recombines TRBV7-2 with TRBJ1-6, with 9 bases fitting TRBD1. The germline V gene has CDR1 SGHTA and CDR2 FQGNSA. This CDR3 comprises 15 residues. Trimming cost V 4 bases and J 10 bases; bases outside gene matches: 8.

The gene calls are TRBV12-3 or TRBV12-4 and TRBJ2-7; the match to TRBD1 covers 8 bases. This CDR3 is 14 amino acids long. V gave up 0 bases and J gave up 5 bases; unmatched junction bases: 3. CDR3 nucleotides: TGTGCCAGCAGTTTAGCTGCAGGGGGCAACGAGCAGTACTTC. The encoded protein is CASSLAAGGNEQYF.

This clonotype was seen only a few times. The chain uses TRBV4-2 and TRBJ2-3; D is unresolved. This CDR3 spans 12 amino acids. V was pared by 3 bases and J by 11 bases, with 12 bases between. Germline-derived CDR1 and CDR2 are LGHNA and YNFKEQ. The CDR3 sequence: CASSHDSVGQYF. In nucleotides, the CDR3 is TGTGCCAGCAGCCACGACTCGGTAGGGCAGTATTTT.

The CDR3 protein is CASRPSLEYTIYF. Written as DNA, the CDR3 is TGTGCCAGCAGACCCTCCCTTGAGTACACCATATATTTT. The chain carries TRBV7-2 and TRBJ1-3; D remains unclear. Trimming took off 6 bases at V and 8 bases at J, with 14 bases between the two ends. This CDR3 is built from 13 residues. The V gene's germline CDR1 is SGHTA and CDR2 FQGNSA.